The 31 T cell receptor beta chains reported below all come from one sample, sequenced in a study of blood T cell repertoires in COVID-19 (dated by TCRdb to 2018 to 2021). Library creation used the immunoSEQ multiplex PCR assay. Held by TCRdb, this immuneACCESS table contains in-frame sequences only and omits some clones. Under half of the omission traces to an unresolved V gene where checked; the cause of the rest is unknown. Across this sample there are tens of thousands of clones, with around 88% seen only once. The ten largest account for 5.5% to 7.5% of the sample. Sequenced: peripheral blood. These receptor sequences come from a woman at least 80 years old with acute or convalescent COVID-19.

This chain connects TRBV7-2 to TRBJ1-5, with no clear D. Germline V gives CDR1 SGHTA, CDR2 FQGNSA. This CDR3 comprises 14 residues. Trimming stripped 1 base from V and 3 bases from J, with 7 bases between. This chain's CDR3 is CASSLVANNQPQHF. The CDR3 DNA is TGTGCCAGCAGCTTAGTAGCAAACAATCAGCCCCAGCATTTT.

The chain recombines TRBV12-3 or TRBV12-4 with TRBJ1-1; D remains ambiguous. The V end lost 6 bases, the J end lost 5 bases, and 7 bases lay between the germline ends. The length of the CDR3 is 11 residues. The CDR3 protein is CASSRGTEAFF. The DNA of the CDR3 is TGTGCCAGCAGCCGAGGGACTGAAGCTTTCTTT.

The genes are TRBV5-1 and TRBJ2-5; perhaps TRBD2 as D (7 bases). CDR3 length: 16 amino acids. V was trimmed by 4 bases and J by 2 bases, leaving 18 bases between them. The germline V gene has CDR1 SGHRS and CDR2 YFSETQ. The CDR3 nucleotides read TGCGCCAGCAGCCACGCGGGGGCGGAGAGGCAAGAGACCCAGTACTTC. Encoded protein: CASSHAGAERQETQYF.

The CDR3 is CASNRGQPAMNTEAFF. The DNA for the CDR3 is TGTGCCAGCAATAGGGGACAGCCTGCCATGAACACTGAAGCTTTCTTT. This rearrangement joins TRBV2 to TRBJ1-1; 7 bases fit TRBD1. V lost 7 bases and J lost 0; bases outside the gene matches: 11. CDR1 SNHLY and CDR2 FYNNEI come from the germline V gene. The CDR3 contains 16 residues.

The chain has TRBV18 and TRBJ1-1; 9 bases line up with TRBD1. The CDR3 totals 15 residues. V was pared by 4 bases and J by 5 bases, with 8 bases of the junction left unmatched. Germline lookup yields CDR1 KGHSH and CDR2 LQKENI. For the CDR3, the DNA is TGTGCCAGCTCACTGTCGACAGGGGGGAGTACTGAAGCTTTCTTT. It is translated as CASSLSTGGSTEAFF. The variable domain in full, with the rest retrieved from reference TRBV18 and TRBJ1-1, is NAGVMQNPRHLVRRRGQEARLRCSPMKGHSHVYWYRQLPEEGLKFMVYLQKENIIDESGMPKERFSAEFPKEGPSILRIQQVVRGDSAAYFCASSLSTGGSTEAFFGQGTRLTVV.

This clone was seen a few times. The chain combines TRBV6-2 or TRBV6-3 with TRBJ2-7; no firm D call. Germline V gives CDR1 MNHEY, CDR2 SVGEGT. This CDR3 contains 16 residues. V lost 6 bases, J lost 1 base, and 19 bases lay in between. CDR3 DNA: TGTGCCAGCAGCCCGGTGGAGCTTTCGCCTTCCTACGAGCAGTACTTC. This codes for CASSPVELSPSYEQYF.

The sample holds one count of this clone. The V and J genes are TRBV5-1 and TRBJ1-2, with a possible D match to TRBD1 (6 bases). The CDR3 has 13 residues. CDR1 is SGHRS and CDR2 is YFSETQ in the germline V gene. V was clipped by 3 bases and J by 5 bases, with 11 bases between them. The CDR3 reads CASSYDRWYGYTF. CDR3 in DNA: TGCGCCAGCAGCTACGACAGGTGGTATGGCTACACCTTC.

This clone was seen only a few times. The chain carries TRBV29-1 and TRBJ1-1, with D perhaps TRBD1 (5 bases). CDR1 and CDR2 from the germline V gene are SQVTM and ANQGSEA. The CDR3 consists of 13 residues. Trimming removed 4 bases at V and 7 bases at J, with 16 bases between. The CDR3 spells CSVAGRPRIEAFF. CDR3 in DNA: TGCAGCGTTGCAGGGCGGCCTAGAATTGAAGCTTTCTTT.

V and J are TRBV4-2 and TRBJ1-2; tentatively, D is TRBD1 (5 bases). Per the germline V gene, CDR1 is LGHNA and CDR2 is YNFKEQ. This CDR3 comprises 16 residues. The ends were cut back, 1 base at V and 8 bases at J, with 20 bases in the middle. CDR3 amino acids: CASSQAGRGGVGGYTF. CDR3 DNA sequence: TGTGCCAGCAGCCAAGCGGGGCGGGGAGGGGTTGGAGGCTACACCTTC.

The chain combines TRBV6-5 with TRBJ1-5, with D uncertain. The ends were cut back, 2 bases at V and 7 bases at J, with 12 bases in the middle. The germline V gene has CDR1 MNHEY and CDR2 SVGAGI. There are 14 residues in the CDR3. Written as DNA, the CDR3 is TGTGCCAGCAGTTACGATGAGGGCCACCAGCCCCAGCATTTT. Amino acid sequence: CASSYDEGHQPQHF.

The chain recombines TRBV10-1 with TRBJ2-7, with TRBD1 matching over 7 bases. V trimming: 2 bases; J trimming: 3 bases; junction bases outside the gene matches: 7. Per the germline V gene, CDR1 is WNHNN and CDR2 is SYGVQD (reference sequence). The CDR3 spans 15 residues. The CDR3 bases are TGCGCCAGCAGTGAGCGGGACAGCGAAATCTACGAGCAGTACTTC. It is translated as CASSERDSEIYEQYF.

The rearrangement joins TRBV3-1 (or the pseudogene TRBV3-2) to TRBJ1-3; D gene ambiguous. The CDR3 has 13 amino acids. From germline, CDR1 is LGHDT and CDR2 YNNKEL (reference sequence). V shed 2 bases and J shed 8 bases, with 10 bases lying between them. CDR3: CASSQRYGDTIYF. Written as DNA, the CDR3 is TGTGCCAGCAGCCAACGGTACGGAGACACCATATATTTT.

DNA for the CDR3: TGTGCCAGTAGTTCACCCGGACTAGCGCACACCGGGGAGCTGTTTTTT. Its translation is CASSSPGLAHTGELFF. The chain employs TRBV19 and TRBJ2-2; TRBD2 agrees at 9 bases. This CDR3 region has 16 residues. V was clipped by 5 bases and J by 3 bases; unmatched bases: 7. Germline CDR1 and CDR2: LNHDA and SQIVND (reference sequence).

The chain couples TRBV5-1 to TRBJ2-4; 9 bases match TRBD1. Germline CDR1 reads SGHRS; CDR2 reads YFSETQ. CDR3 length: 16 amino acids. J gave up 0 bases and V 4 bases, and 5 bases lay outside the gene matches. The CDR3 loop reads CASSPGTGLAKNIQYF. The CDR3 bases are TGCGCCAGCAGCCCCGGGACAGGGTTAGCCAAAAACATTCAGTACTTC.

The CDR3 protein is CASSMTGGGTEAFF. CDR3 sequence (DNA): TGTGCCAGCAGCATGACAGGGGGAGGCACTGAAGCTTTCTTT. The gene calls are TRBV2 and TRBJ1-1; 9 nucleotides match TRBD1. The CDR3 spans 14 residues. Trimming cost V 6 bases and J 4 bases; bases outside gene matches: 6. The V gene's germline CDR1 is SNHLY and CDR2 FYNNEI.

The CDR3 loop is CASSRRGGGPGNTIYF. The DNA for the CDR3 is TGTGCCAGCAGCCGCCGCGGCGGTGGTCCGGGAAACACCATATATTTT. This chain links TRBV5-8 with TRBJ1-3, with unresolved D. Germline CDR1 reads SGHTS; CDR2 reads YDEGEE. V lost 4 bases and J 4 bases, leaving 18 bases between the germline ends. The CDR3 has 16 amino acids.

The V and J genes are TRBV13 and TRBJ1-1; D call uncertain. CDR3 length: 15 residues. V was clipped by 6 bases and J by 3 bases, with 17 bases between them. Germline V lookup: CDR1 PRHDT, CDR2 FYEKMQ (reference sequence). This chain's CDR3 is CASRWQWGGDTEAFF. DNA of the CDR3: TGTGCCAGCAGGTGGCAGTGGGGAGGTGACACTGAAGCTTTCTTT. The full variable domain, with the rest looked up from reference TRBV13 and TRBJ1-1, is AAGVIQSPRHLIKEKRETATLKCYPIPRHDTVYWYQQGPGQDPQFLISFYEKMQSDKGSIPDRFSAQQFSDYHSELNMSSLELGDSALYFCASRWQWGGDTEAFFGQGTRLTVV.

The rearrangement joins TRBV7-9 to TRBJ2-7, with D maybe TRBD2 (6 bases). CDR1 SEHNR and CDR2 FQNEAQ come from the germline V gene (reference sequence). The CDR3 loop spans 13 amino acids. With 4 bases removed from V and 4 bases from J, the gap between germline ends came to 11 bases. This chain's CDR3 is CASSSPTRYEQYF. Here the CDR3 DNA reads TGTGCCAGCAGCTCACCGACTAGATACGAGCAGTACTTC.

The V and J genes are TRBV11-1 and TRBJ2-1, with 9 bases that match TRBD2. The CDR3 extends over 16 amino acids. V dropped 5 bases and J dropped 0; count of bases not matched to a gene: 5. Germline V gives CDR1 SGHAT, CDR2 FQDESV (reference sequence). The CDR3 protein is CASSPLAGRSYNEQFF. CDR3 sequence (DNA): TGTGCCAGCAGCCCACTAGCGGGCCGCTCCTACAATGAGCAGTTCTTC.

The V and J genes are TRBV19 and TRBJ2-1; 11 bases map to TRBD2. This CDR3 spans 16 amino acids. Germline CDR1 LNHDA, CDR2 SQIVND (reference sequence). V shed 6 bases and J 1 base; nucleotides not matched to a gene: 5. The CDR3 sequence is CASRALAGVSYNEQFF. CDR3 sequence (DNA): TGTGCCAGTAGGGCACTAGCGGGGGTTTCCTACAATGAGCAGTTCTTC.

The gene calls are TRBV5-6 and TRBJ1-6, with a weak D call TRBD1 (5 bases). The CDR3 is 13 amino acids. V was clipped by 5 bases and J by 7 bases, with 10 bases between them. The germline V gene encodes CDR1 SGHDT and CDR2 YYEEEE. The CDR3 loop reads CASSFRVNSPLHF. The CDR3 DNA sequence: TGTGCCAGCAGTTTCAGGGTGAATTCACCCCTCCACTTT.

This clone was recorded a few times. The gene calls are TRBV29-1 and TRBJ2-5; D possibly corresponds to TRBD2 (5 bases). Trimming took off 6 bases at V and 2 bases at J, with 16 bases between the two ends. Germline CDR1 SQVTM, CDR2 ANQGSEA. There are 14 residues in the CDR3. CDR3 region: CSVDLGVRQETQYF. DNA for the CDR3: TGCAGCGTCGACCTCGGGGTCAGACAAGAGACCCAGTACTTC.

Turning to this clone: Compared with germline, one end of the junction differs, possibly owing to a read error. The V call is TRBV19, the J call TRBJ2-1; D remains unclear. The CDR3 is 15 residues long. Germline CDR1 and CDR2: LNHDA and SQIVND (reference sequence). The CDR3 spells CASSNPGPRFNQQFF. In DNA, the CDR3 is TGTGCCAGTAGTAACCCCGGCCCGAGGTTCAATCAGCAGTTCTTC. Variable domain in full (rest from reference TRBV19 and TRBJ2-1): DGGITQSPKYLFRKEGQNVTLSCEQNLNHDAMYWYRQDPGQGLRLIYYSQIVNDFQKGDIAEGYSVSREKKESFPLTVTSAQKNPTAFYLCASSNPGPRFNQQFFGPGTRLTVL.

The chain has TRBV6-5 and TRBJ1-3, with a possible D match to TRBD1 (5 bases). Germline values: CDR1 MNHEY, CDR2 SVGAGI. The CDR3 has 12 amino acids. The CDR3 spells CASAGWEGTIYF. CDR3 nucleotides: TGTGCTTCGGCAGGGTGGGAGGGCACCATATATTTT.

V usage is TRBV7-2 and J usage is TRBJ2-2; TRBD1 might be the D (5 bases). Trimming took off 10 bases at V and 1 base at J, with 13 bases between the two ends. Germline CDR1 SGHTA, CDR2 FQGNSA. This CDR3 comprises 14 residues. The CDR3 region is CATQPGRNTGELFF. CDR3 DNA sequence: TGTGCCACCCAGCCAGGGCGGAACACCGGGGAGCTGTTTTTT.

The gene calls are TRBV11-3 and TRBJ2-3; 12 bases match TRBD2. Germline V CDR1 and CDR2: SGHNT, YENEEA. J lost 4 bases, V lost 1 base, and 0 bases had no gene match. The CDR3 has 15 amino acids. CDR3 sequence: CASSLASGGADTQYF. CDR3 sequence (DNA): TGTGCCAGCAGCTTAGCTAGCGGGGGGGCAGATACGCAGTATTTT.

This clone was detected once. The V and J genes are TRBV3-1 (or the pseudogene TRBV3-2) and TRBJ2-1, with D unresolved. V was trimmed by 4 bases and J by 3 bases, leaving 13 bases between them. Looked up from germline, CDR1 is LGHDT and CDR2 is YNNKEL (reference sequence). This CDR3 has 15 amino acids. The CDR3 loop reads CASSPPPPGYNEQFF. CDR3 nucleotide sequence: TGTGCCAGCAGCCCACCCCCACCGGGCTACAATGAGCAGTTCTTC.

This chain uses TRBV5-1 with TRBJ1-1, with 7 bases that match TRBD1. The CDR3 runs 16 residues. V gave up 1 base and J gave up 2 bases; unmatched junction bases: 8. The germline V gene has CDR1 SGHRS and CDR2 YFSETQ. The CDR3 DNA reads TGCGCCAGCAGCTTGCCTAAGGGACAGACAAACACTGAAGCTTTCTTT. Its protein product is CASSLPKGQTNTEAFF.

This clone turned up a few times. V gene TRBV5-4 combines with J gene TRBJ1-3, with D uncertain. V dropped 3 bases and J dropped 0 bases, with 13 bases sitting between them. From germline, CDR1 is SGHNT and CDR2 YYREEE (reference sequence). This CDR3 contains 16 residues. CDR3 DNA sequence: TGTGCCAGCAGCTCCGCGGGCATAAACTCTGGAAACACCATATATTTT. Translation gives CASSSAGINSGNTIYF.

CDR3 nucleotides: TGTGCCAGCAGCTTATTGGCGGGAGCGACGGGGAATGAGCAGTTCTTC. Protein product: CASSLLAGATGNEQFF. V gene TRBV11-3 combines with J gene TRBJ2-1, with TRBD2 matching over 7 bases. V was pared by 2 bases and J by 7 bases, with 11 bases of the junction left unmatched. The V gene's germline CDR1 is SGHNT and CDR2 YENEEA. The CDR3 is made up of 16 amino acids.

The CDR3 coding sequence is TGTGCCAGCAGCTTAGGGCCGGGGTTCTTGGGCGGGGAGCTGTTTTTT. It translates to CASSLGPGFLGGELFF. V is TRBV7-2 and J is TRBJ2-2, with D tentatively TRBD2 (5 bases). Germline CDR1 reads SGHTA; CDR2 reads FQGNSA. Trimming left V 1 base short and J 7 bases short, with 16 bases between. There are 16 residues in the CDR3.